This TCR beta chain came from a study of shared clonotypes between healthy human individuals. The overall study: Donors consisted of two women and a few men between 18 and 49. The study used three CD4 naive, three CD4 memory, two CD8 naive and one CD8 memory plate per donor.

General observations from the study: Rarefaction revealed incomplete sorted-subset sequencing despite large depth.

V gave up 0 bases and J gave up 6 bases, with 11 bases separating them. The CDR3 is made up of 15 amino acids. Per the germline V gene, CDR1 is LGHNA and CDR2 is YSLEER. Libraries were prepared by immunoSEQ multiplex PCR; TCRdb keeps only in-frame clonotypes and omits some of them. The repertoire includes approximately 320,000 clones, around two thirds of them detected once, and 10% sits in the top ten. For this clone: Its antigen is unknown.

The receptor was isolated from a man aged 25 to 40 in good health. This sequence joins TRBV4-3 and TRBJ1-4; D unresolved. Source material: memory CD4+ T cells sorted from blood. The subset was: CD45RA-negative fraction. The CDR3 nucleotides are TGCGCCAGCAGCCAAGATCCAGATTTTCATGAAAAACTGTTTTTT. It encodes CASSQDPDFHEKLFF.